The 9 T cell receptor beta chains presented below share a single source sample, sequenced in a study of identical twins. TCRdb ran MiXCR on the 5' RACE reads and lists one entry per CDR3 protein. The profile covers roughly 720,000 distinct CDR3 sequences, with 15% to 20% appearing a single time and approximately 14% taken by the ten largest. The sample was also linked to a second study, of T cells expressing NK-cell markers.

The sample consisted of PBMCs. The receptor source for this set is a woman between 18 and 30 years old in good health.

The chain carries TRBV5-1 and TRBJ2-5; 12 bases agree with TRBD2. This CDR3 is 16 amino acids long. Germline values: CDR1 SGHRS, CDR2 YFSETQ. V lost 2 bases to trimming and J lost 2 bases; unmatched junction nucleotides: 4. The CDR3 sequence: CASSFSTSGGQETQYF. CDR3 sequence (DNA): TGCGCCAGCAGCTTTTCGACTAGCGGGGGACAAGAGACCCAGTACTTC.

The chain carries TRBV7-2 and TRBJ2-4; no definite D call. In germline, CDR1 is SGHTA, CDR2 FQGNSA. Trimming stripped 0 bases from V and 10 bases from J, with 10 bases between. CDR3 length equals 13 residues. DNA of the CDR3: TGTGCCAGCAGCTTAGCCCTCGGTGGGATTCAGTACTTC. This translates into CASSLALGGIQYF.

The table lists this clonotype with a few counts. This chain joins TRBV5-4 and TRBJ2-7; D not certain. The V end lost 1 base, the J end lost 5 bases, and 7 bases lay between the germline ends. Germline V gives CDR1 SGHNT, CDR2 YYREEE (reference sequence). This CDR3 has 12 residues. CDR3 loop: CASSLLLDEQYF. CDR3 DNA: TGTGCCAGCAGCTTGTTACTTGACGAGCAGTACTTC. Full variable domain (remainder filled in from reference TRBV5-4 and TRBJ2-7): ETGVTQSPTHLIKTRGQQVTLRCSSQSGHNTVSWYQQALGQGPQFIFQYYREEENGRGNFPPRFSGLQFPNYSSELNVNALELDDSALYLCASSLLLDEQYFGPGTRLTVT.

This clonotype came up a few times. The junction and the germline gene differ at one end; a read error may be behind it. This sequence joins TRBV7-7 and TRBJ2-2, with 10 bases that match TRBD1. CDR3 length: 15 residues. The germline V gene encodes CDR1 SSHAT and CDR2 FNYEAQ (reference sequence). The CDR3 nucleotides are TGTGCTAGCAGCTTAGGGACAGGGGACACCGGGGAGCTGTTTTTT. Its protein is CASSLGTGDTGELFF.

In its sample, this clonotype was seen a few times. Since a far larger clone is one base different, this is likely a read error. V and J are TRBV6-5 and TRBJ2-5; no clear D. This CDR3 spans 11 amino acids. Looked up from germline, CDR1 is MNHEY and CDR2 is SVGAGI. Trimming took off 2 bases at V and 6 bases at J, with 4 bases between the two ends. CDR3 in amino acids: CASSYGKTQYF. The DNA for the CDR3 is TGTGCCAGCAGTTACGGGAAGACCCAGTACTTC.

This clonotype was counted a single time. The rearrangement links TRBV3-1 to TRBJ2-7; TRBD2 matches at 7 bases. The J segment lost 0 bases and the V segment lost 8 bases, leaving 4 bases of the junction unmatched. CDR3 length: 13 residues. Germline loops: CDR1 LGHDT, CDR2 YNNKEL (reference sequence). The DNA for the CDR3 is TGTGCCAGCGGCGGCGGGAGCTCCTACGAGCAGTACTTC. Translating gives CASGGGSSYEQYF.

This chain uses TRBV6-5 with TRBJ2-1; 10 bases agree with TRBD2. The germline gives CDR1 MNHEY, CDR2 SVGAGI. V lost 0 bases and J lost 7; bases outside the gene matches: 9. The CDR3 totals 17 residues. DNA for the CDR3: TGTGCCAGCAGTTACTCTCGGCTAGCGGGGGTGGTTAATGAGCAGTTCTTC. Its translation: CASSYSRLAGVVNEQFF.

CDR3 DNA sequence: TGCGCCAGCAGCTTGACAGGAGTGAGCCCTGAAGCTTTCTTT. As protein: CASSLTGVSPEAFF. This chain connects TRBV5-1 to TRBJ1-1; tentatively, D is TRBD1 (5 bases). V gave up 1 base and J gave up 6 bases, with 13 bases separating them. The CDR3 runs to 14 residues. Germline V gives CDR1 SGHRS, CDR2 YFSETQ.

In its sample, this clonotype was seen once. This chain uses TRBV21-1 with TRBJ2-1; the table's TRBD2 call for D was not verified on the DNA. TRBV21-1 is reported as a pseudogene. The CDR3 is 16 amino acids. CDR3 sequence reads: CASSITLAGGDNEQFF. CDR3 DNA: TGTGCCAGCAGCATAACCCTAGCGGGAGGGGACAATGAGCAGTTCTTC.